There are a few counts of the clone carrying this TCR beta chain. The sample originates from a study of blood T cells in healthy people across ages. V lost 3 bases, J lost 6 bases, and 11 bases lay in between. Germline V lookup: CDR1 SGHAT, CDR2 FQNNGV. There are 13 residues in the CDR3. Next came a second PCR, run for about 7 to 12 cycles, which used a sample-barcoded 5' primer along with a J-beta primer mix. TCRdb used MiXCR to reprocess the 5' RACE reads, holding one entry per CDR3 protein. Altogether 750,000 to 1,000,000 distinct CDR3 sequences are present, almost 30% being singletons, with the ten largest covering about 9.4%. These data were also reused for a study on T cells of mothers and their children.

Sequencing input: blood. The chain is built from TRBV11-2 and TRBJ1-1; D unresolved. The TCR sequence derives from a middle-aged woman in good health. CDR3 amino acids: CASSFRLGAEAFF. The DNA of the CDR3 is TGTGCCAGCAGCTTTAGGCTTGGGGCTGAAGCTTTCTTT.